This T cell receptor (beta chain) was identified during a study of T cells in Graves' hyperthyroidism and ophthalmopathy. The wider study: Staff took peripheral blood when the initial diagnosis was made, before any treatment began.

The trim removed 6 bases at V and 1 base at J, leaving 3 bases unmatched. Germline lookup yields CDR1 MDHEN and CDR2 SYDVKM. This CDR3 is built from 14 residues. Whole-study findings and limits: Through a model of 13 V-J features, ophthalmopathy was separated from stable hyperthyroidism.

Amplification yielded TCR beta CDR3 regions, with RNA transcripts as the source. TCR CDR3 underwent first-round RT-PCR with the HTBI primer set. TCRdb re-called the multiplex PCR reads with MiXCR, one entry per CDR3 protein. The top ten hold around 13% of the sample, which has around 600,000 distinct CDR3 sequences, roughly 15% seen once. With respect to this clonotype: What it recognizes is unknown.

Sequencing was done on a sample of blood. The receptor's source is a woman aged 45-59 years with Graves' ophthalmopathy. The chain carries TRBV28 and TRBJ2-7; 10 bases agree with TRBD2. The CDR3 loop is CASRLLAGSYEQYF. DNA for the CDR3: TGTGCCAGCAGGTTACTAGCGGGATCCTACGAGCAGTACTTC.